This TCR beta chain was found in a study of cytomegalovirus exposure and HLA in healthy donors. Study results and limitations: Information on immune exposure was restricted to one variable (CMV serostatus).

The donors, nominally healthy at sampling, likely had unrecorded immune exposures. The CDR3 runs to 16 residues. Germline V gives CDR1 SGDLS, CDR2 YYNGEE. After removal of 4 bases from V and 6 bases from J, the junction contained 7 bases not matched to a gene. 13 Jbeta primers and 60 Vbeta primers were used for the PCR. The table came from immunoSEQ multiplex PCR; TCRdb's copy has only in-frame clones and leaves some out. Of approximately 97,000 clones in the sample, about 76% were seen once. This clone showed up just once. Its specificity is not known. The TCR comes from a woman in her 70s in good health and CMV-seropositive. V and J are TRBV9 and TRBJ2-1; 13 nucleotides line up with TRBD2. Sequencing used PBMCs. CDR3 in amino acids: CASSYWTSGSSNEQFF. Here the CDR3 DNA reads TGTGCCAGCAGCTACTGGACTAGCGGGAGTAGCAATGAGCAGTTCTTC. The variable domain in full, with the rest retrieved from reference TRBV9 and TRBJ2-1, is DSGVTQTPKHLITATGQRVTLRCSPRSGDLSVYWYQQSLDQGLQFLIQYYNGEERAKGNILERFSAQQFPDLHSELNLSSLELGDSALYFCASSYWTSGSSNEQFFGPGTRLTVL.